This TCR beta chain was profiled in a study of cytomegalovirus exposure and HLA in healthy donors. Overall study findings and caveats: Among TCR sequences, most were rare, though some public TCRs appeared in many donors.

Concerning this clone itself: No antigen is known for it.

This CDR3 spans 16 amino acids. Trimming took 10 bases from V and 1 from J; bases not matched to a gene: 14. Germline CDR1 reads SNHLY; CDR2 reads FYNNEI. The PCR employed 60 Vbeta primers together with 13 Jbeta primers. This table comes from immunoSEQ multiplex PCR, and its TCRdb copy is limited to in-frame clones, with some not included. This table has approximately 130,000 clones, more than 80% appearing once. This sequence originates from a woman in her twenties or thirties in good health and CMV-seropositive. The rearrangement joins TRBV2 to TRBJ2-5; 8 nucleotides align to TRBD1. Specimen: PBMCs. Written as DNA, the CDR3 is TGTGCCACCCGTTCCTTCGGGACAGGTCGCCAAGAGACCCAGTACTTC. Translated: CATRSFGTGRQETQYF.